A selection of T cell receptor beta chains follows, all from one sample in a study of PD-L1 blockade in urothelial cancer. The table came from immunoSEQ multiplex PCR; TCRdb's copy has only in-frame clones and leaves some out. The sample has tens of thousands of clones, 82% seen once; the top ten hold 8% to 9.5%. The sequenced sample was PBMCs, obtained around atezolizumab (anti-PD-L1) treatment. These receptors were collected from an older man with urothelial cancer. The CDR3 runs from the conserved cysteine through the conserved F or W. Fields, in order: clone size, V gene, J gene, CDR3 protein. Not every row has a clone size; where given, it reads once, few, many or a size class.

.	TRBV6-6	TRBJ2-7	CASSSSGTEDEQYF
.	TRBV11-3	TRBJ1-3	CASSATGFGNTIYF
once	TRBV25-1	TRBJ1-3	CASSRGGNTIYF
few	TRBV6-1	TRBJ2-7	CASAWTGTRDYEQYF
.	TRBV14	TRBJ1-2	CASSQVPGKKDSYGYTF
.	TRBV5-1	TRBJ1-2	CASSLDRSIYGYTF
once	TRBV5-6	TRBJ1-1	CASSLTKTGGRTEAFF
once	TRBV7-3	TRBJ2-2	CASRRQGGTGELFF
.	TRBV12-2	TRBJ2-7	CASRSGQGGTYEQYF
.	TRBV11-2	TRBJ2-3	CASSSTTEDTDTQYF
.	TRBV6-5	TRBJ2-7	CASRPGQPLVDEQYF
.	TRBV6-1	TRBJ1-5	CASSEDWTTNQPQHF
once	TRBV7-2	TRBJ1-2	CASSLAEVGPGYTF
.	TRBV13	TRBJ2-7	CASSLGLANYEQYF
.	TRBV10-3	TRBJ1-1	CAISMGQFNTEAFF
.	TRBV2	TRBJ2-1	CASSVSREQFF
.	TRBV11-2	TRBJ2-5	CASSSLAGPQETQYF
few	TRBV7-2	TRBJ2-1	CASSFSGGMNEQFF
.	TRBV6-5	TRBJ2-7	CASSYSRRAAYEQYF
.	TRBV5-4	TRBJ2-7	CASSLGTASSYEQYF
.	TRBV5-1	TRBJ2-3	CASSEGLAGSDTQYF
.	TRBV6-1	TRBJ1-4	CASSEQGASNEKLFF
.	TRBV5-8	TRBJ2-7	CASSLVQGAYEQYF
.	TRBV7-2	TRBJ1-2	CASSWVNQGSYTF
.	TRBV11-2	TRBJ2-2	CASSPLGSGSTGELFF
.	TRBV7-2	TRBJ2-1	CASSLGGGREQFF
many	TRBV12-5	TRBJ2-7	CASGLVLEQYF
.	TRBV11-3	TRBJ2-1	CASSLRQGRGNEQFF
.	TRBV5-1	TRBJ1-4	CASSLVTGNEKLFF
.	TRBV5-1	TRBJ1-4	CASSRVGQGEKLFF
.	TRBV20-1	TRBJ1-1	CSARQNTEAFF
.	TRBV5-1	TRBJ2-7	CASYRDRLDEQYF
few	TRBV5-4	TRBJ2-7	CASSLAEEEETYEQYF
.	TRBV5-5	TRBJ1-4	CASSLTTVNEKLFF